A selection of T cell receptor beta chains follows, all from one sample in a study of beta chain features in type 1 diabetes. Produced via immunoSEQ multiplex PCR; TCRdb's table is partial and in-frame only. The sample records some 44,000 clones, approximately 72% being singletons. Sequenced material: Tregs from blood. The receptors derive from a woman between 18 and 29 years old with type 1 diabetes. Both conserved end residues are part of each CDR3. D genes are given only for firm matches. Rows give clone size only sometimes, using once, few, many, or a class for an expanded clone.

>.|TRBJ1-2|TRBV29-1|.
TGCAGCGTGGCCGCGGGGGTCTATGGCTACACCTTC
CSVAAGVYGYTF
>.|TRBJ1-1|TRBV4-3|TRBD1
TGCGCCAGCAGCCAAGATCTGGATGGCAAGGGGGCTAAGGACACTGAAGCTTTCTTT
CASSQDLDGKGAKDTEAFF
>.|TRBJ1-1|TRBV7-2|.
TGTGCCAGCAGCTTCCCAGGGGCGGATTCTGAAGCTTTCTTT
CASSFPGADSEAFF
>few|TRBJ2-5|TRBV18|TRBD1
TGTGCCAGCTCACCACTCCCGGGACAGGGGCCTCAAGAGACCCAGTACTTC
CASSPLPGQGPQETQYF
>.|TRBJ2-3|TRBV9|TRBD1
TGTGCCAGCAGCGTCGTAGGGGGCGGGGATACGCAGTATTTT
CASSVVGGGDTQYF
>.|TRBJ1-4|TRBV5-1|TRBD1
TGCGCCAGCAGCTTGGCCGGGACAGGGGGTGAAAAACTGTTTTTT
CASSLAGTGGEKLFF
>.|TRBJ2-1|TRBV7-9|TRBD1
TGTGCCAGCAGCTTAAGGTTATTTGGACAGGGGAGGTTCTTC
CASSLRLFGQGRFF
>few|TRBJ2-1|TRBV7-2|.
TGTGCCAGCAGCCTACAGGGTTACAATGAGCAGTTCTTC
CASSLQGYNEQFF
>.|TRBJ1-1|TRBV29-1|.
TGCAGCGCCATATTGTCGGGGAACACTGAAGCTTTCTTT
CSAILSGNTEAFF
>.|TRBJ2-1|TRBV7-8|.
TGTGCCAGCAGCTTGTCGCTAGCCAATGAGCAGTTCTTC
CASSLSLANEQFF
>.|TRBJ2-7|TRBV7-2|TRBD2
TGTGCCAGCAGCTCCTTAGCGGGACCCTACGAGCAGTACTTC
CASSSLAGPYEQYF
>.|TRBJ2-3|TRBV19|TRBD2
TGTGCCAGTAGTATAGCCCGGGTTAGCGGGGTGGGCACAGATACGCAGTATTTT
CASSIARVSGVGTDTQYF
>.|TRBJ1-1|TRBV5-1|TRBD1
TGCGCCAGCAGCACCACAGGGGGGACTGAAGCTTTCTTT
CASSTTGGTEAFF
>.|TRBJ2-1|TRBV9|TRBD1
TGTGCCAGCATGGCTGGACAGGGGTCCAATGAGCAGTTCTTC
CASMAGQGSNEQFF
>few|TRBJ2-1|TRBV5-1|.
TGCGCCAGCAGCTGGCAGGCACTCAATGAGCAGTTCTTC
CASSWQALNEQFF
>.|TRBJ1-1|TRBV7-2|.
TGTGCCAGCACCGACCCGCCGGGCAGGGCGAACACTGAAGCTTTCTTT
CASTDPPGRANTEAFF
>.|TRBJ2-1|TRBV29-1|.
TGCAGCGTTGAAGGCGGAACCATCTACAATGAGCAGTTCTTC
CSVEGGTIYNEQFF
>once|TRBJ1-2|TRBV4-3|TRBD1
TGCGCCAGCAGCCAGCCCTCAGGGGGAAACTACACCTTC
CASSQPSGGNYTF
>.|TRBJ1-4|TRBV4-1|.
TGCGCCAGCAGCCAAGATCGATTAAGGGGCGCCGGGGAAAAACTGTTTTTT
CASSQDRLRGAGEKLFF
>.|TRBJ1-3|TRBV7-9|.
TGTGCCAGCAGCCAGTCCTCCGTGGGAAACACCATATATTTT
CASSQSSVGNTIYF
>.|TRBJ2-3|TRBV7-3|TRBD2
TGTGCCAGCAGCGGGAGGGTTGAAGATACGCAGTATTTT
CASSGRVEDTQYF
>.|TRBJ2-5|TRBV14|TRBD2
TGTGCCAGCAGTCCCCCAACCCGAACTAGCGCGGGAGAGACCCAGTACTTC
CASSPPTRTSAGETQYF
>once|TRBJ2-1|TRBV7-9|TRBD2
TGTGCCAGCAGCCGGGGGGGCGGCTCCTACAATGAGCAGTTCTTC
CASSRGGGSYNEQFF
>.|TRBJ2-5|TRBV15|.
TGTGCCACCAGCAGTGGTGGGGGCAACCCGTACCAAGAGACCCAGTACTTC
CATSSGGGNPYQETQYF
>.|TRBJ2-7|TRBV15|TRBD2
TGTGCCACCAGCAGAGGTGGGCTAGCGGGGACCTACGAGCAGTACTTC
CATSRGGLAGTYEQYF
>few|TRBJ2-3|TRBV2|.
TGTGCCAGCAGTTACCCCAGACTGTCCGCCACAGATACGCAGTATTTT
CASSYPRLSATDTQYF
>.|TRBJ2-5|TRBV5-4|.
TGTGCCAGCAGCCTAAACAGGGCTAGGGAGACCCAGTACTTC
CASSLNRARETQYF
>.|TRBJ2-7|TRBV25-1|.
TGTGCCAGCAGTGGTCAGGGTCCCCACGAGCAGTACTTC
CASSGQGPHEQYF
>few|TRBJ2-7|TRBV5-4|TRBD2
TGTGCCAGCAGCGCGGGACTAGCGGGCCCGTACGAGCAGTACTTC
CASSAGLAGPYEQYF
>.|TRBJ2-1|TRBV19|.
TGTGCCAGTAGGGTAGGCAGGTTTCATGAGCAGTTCTTC
CASRVGRFHEQFF
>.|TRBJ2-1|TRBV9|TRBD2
TGTGCCAGCAGCAAGGGACTAGCGGGGGTCCGGGGGGTTGAGCAGTTCTTC
CASSKGLAGVRGVEQFF
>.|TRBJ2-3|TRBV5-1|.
TGCGCCAGCAGTTCCTTGGTCTGGAGGACAGATACGCAGTATTTT
CASSSLVWRTDTQYF
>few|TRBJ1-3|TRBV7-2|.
TGTGCCAGCAGCCCCTGGGGACAATTGTCTCTCGCTGGAAACACCATATATTTT
CASSPWGQLSLAGNTIYF
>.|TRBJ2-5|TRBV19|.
TGTGCCAGTAGTATAGACCGCGGGGGCATGGAGACCCAGTACTTC
CASSIDRGGMETQYF
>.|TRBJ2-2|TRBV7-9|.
TGTGCCAGCTCTAGACCGAAAGGGGTTTCGACCGGGGAGCTGTTTTTT
CASSRPKGVSTGELFF